Detailed here is one T cell receptor beta chain. At one end, the junction sequence differs from germline, possibly due to a read error. The data were taken from a study of blood T cell repertoires in COVID-19. Study details: Samples came from the United States, Italy and Spain, spanning acute and convalescent COVID-19. The analysed material was cDNA or gDNA that came from T cells, B-cell-depleted T cells, or PBMCs.

Germline lookup yields CDR1 MGHRA and CDR2 YSYEKL. There are 18 residues in the CDR3. The protocol was immunoSEQ multiplex PCR, while the TCRdb copy is restricted to in-frame clones and leaves out a portion. The repertoire has hundreds of thousands of clones, roughly nine tenths of them found once; the top ten carry more than 0.8%. V usage is TRBV4-1 and J usage is TRBJ1-2; no clear D gene. The sequence derives from a young man who had recovered from COVID-19. The sample was PBMCs or T cells enriched from blood (not recorded which). The DNA for the CDR3 is TGCGCCAGCAGCAAAGAACCCAGTAGTAGTGGGCTTAACTATGGCTACACCTTC. Translating gives CASSKEPSSSGLNYGYTF.